These 21 T cell receptor beta chains came from one sample sequenced in a study of blood T cell repertoires in COVID-19. TCRdb keeps only in-frame clones here, not all; method: immunoSEQ multiplex PCR. The sample holds about 110,000 clones, about 87% seen once. Sequencing was carried out using peripheral blood. These receptors all stem from a man aged 45 to 65 with active or convalescent COVID-19.

CDR3: CASSRVSLGGSYEQYF. The CDR3 DNA is TGCGCCAGCAGTCGGGTCAGCCTAGGAGGGTCCTACGAGCAGTACTTC. The chain joins TRBV5-1 to TRBJ2-7; possible D gene TRBD2, 6 bases. CDR1 is SGHRS, CDR2 YFSETQ, per germline. The CDR3 has 16 amino acids. V was clipped by 5 bases and J by 1 base, with 19 bases between them.

The rearrangement uses TRBV7-8 and TRBJ1-2; 8 bases are shared with TRBD1. The J segment lost 6 bases and the V segment lost 4 bases, leaving 10 bases of the junction unmatched. Germline V lookup: CDR1 SGHVS, CDR2 FQNEAQ. CDR3 size: 15 residues. The CDR3 is CASSSYRGRSDGYTF. The CDR3 DNA follows: TGTGCCAGCAGCTCCTACAGGGGGAGATCTGATGGCTACACCTTC.

This clone appeared a single time. The V and J genes are TRBV5-4 and TRBJ2-3; D may be TRBD1 (5 bases). The CDR3 length is 14 residues. The V and J ends lost 2 bases and 3 bases respectively, with 10 bases between them. Per germline, CDR1 SGHNT and CDR2 YYREEE (reference sequence). As DNA, the CDR3 is TGTGCCAGCAGCTTACCGACAGCTACAGATACGCAGTATTTT. The encoded protein is CASSLPTATDTQYF.

The rearrangement uses TRBV15 and TRBJ2-3; D uncertain. The germline gives CDR1 LNHNV, CDR2 YYDKDF (reference sequence). V gave up 0 bases and J gave up 0 bases, with 16 bases separating them. The CDR3 totals 18 residues. CDR3 residues: CATSRDVTYTTSTDTQYF. The CDR3 DNA follows: TGTGCCACCAGCAGAGACGTGACTTACACTACTAGCACAGATACGCAGTATTTT.

The V and J genes are TRBV19 and TRBJ2-5, with D perhaps matching TRBD2 (6 bases). Trimming removed 3 bases from V and 5 bases from J, with 13 bases in between. The germline V gene has CDR1 LNHDA and CDR2 SQIVND (reference sequence). This CDR3 contains 14 residues. CDR3 in DNA: TGTGCCAGTAGTATCCGGGGGTTAGGCGAGACCCAGTACTTC. Translating it yields CASSIRGLGETQYF.

V is TRBV2 and J is TRBJ2-7; 9 bases are shared with TRBD1. The germline gives CDR1 SNHLY, CDR2 FYNNEI. Trimming took 6 bases from V and 2 from J; bases not matched to a gene: 8. The CDR3 spans 15 residues. CDR3 loop: CASSDSGQGPYEQYF. The DNA for the CDR3 is TGTGCCAGCAGCGATTCGGGACAGGGTCCCTACGAGCAGTACTTC. Using reference TRBV2 and TRBJ2-7 for the parts outside the CDR3, the full variable domain is EPEVTQTPSHQVTQMGQEVILRCVPISNHLYFYWYRQILGQKVEFLVSFYNNEISEKSEIFDDQFSVERPDGSNFTLKIRSTKLEDSAMYFCASSDSGQGPYEQYFGPGTRLTVT.

CDR3 DNA sequence: TGCGCCAGCAGCAAACACCCGGGACAGGGGTCTGAAGCTTTCTTT. Translation gives CASSKHPGQGSEAFF. The gene calls are TRBV4-3 and TRBJ1-1, with 10 positions matching TRBD1. CDR3 length equals 15 residues. Germline assignment: CDR1 LGHNA and CDR2 YSLEER. V dropped 5 bases and J dropped 6; count of bases not matched to a gene: 9.

The chain uses TRBV11-3 and TRBJ2-1, with 7 bases fitting TRBD1. The V gene's germline CDR1 is SGHNT and CDR2 YENEEA. J gave up 7 bases and V 7 bases, and 13 bases lay outside the gene matches. The CDR3 sequence is 15 residues long. This chain's CDR3 is CASKGGATRVNEQFF. In DNA form, the CDR3 reads TGTGCCAGCAAAGGGGGCGCGACGAGAGTAAATGAGCAGTTCTTC.

The V and J genes are TRBV29-1 and TRBJ2-7, with 9 bases fitting TRBD1. V shed 6 bases and J 6 bases; nucleotides not matched to a gene: 12. Looked up from germline, CDR1 is SQVTM and CDR2 is ANQGSEA. CDR3 length equals 14 residues. This CDR3 is CSVDAGTGSREQYF. CDR3 nucleotides: TGCAGCGTAGATGCCGGGACAGGGTCCCGCGAGCAGTACTTC.

The chain carries TRBV11-2 and TRBJ2-7; D unresolved. The germline gives CDR1 SGHAT, CDR2 FQNNGV. The V end lost 1 base, the J end lost 2 bases, and 6 bases lay between the germline ends. This CDR3 has 13 amino acids. The CDR3 nucleotides read TGTGCCAGCAGCTTAGGAATAGCCTACGAGCAGTACTTC. Its protein product is CASSLGIAYEQYF.

The chain combines TRBV28 with TRBJ1-5, with 8 bases lining up with TRBD1. After removal of 4 bases from V and 7 bases from J, the junction contained 3 bases not matched to a gene. CDR3 length equals 13 residues. Looked up from germline, CDR1 is MDHEN and CDR2 is SYDVKM. This CDR3 reads CASSSGGQQPQHF. CDR3 bases: TGTGCCAGCAGTTCAGGGGGCCAGCAGCCCCAGCATTTT.

The V call is TRBV24-1, the J call TRBJ2-1; 12 nucleotides align to TRBD2. The V segment lost 2 bases and the J segment 4 bases; nucleotides outside the gene matches: 8. The germline CDR1 and CDR2 sequences are KGHDR and SFDVKD. CDR3 length: 18 residues. In DNA, the CDR3 is TGTGCCACCAGTGATTCCCCCGGGACTAGCGGGCCGTACAATGAGCAGTTCTTC. This codes for CATSDSPGTSGPYNEQFF.

The chain carries TRBV28 and TRBJ1-6, with 7 bases lining up with TRBD1. Germline V CDR1 and CDR2: MDHEN, SYDVKM. The ends lost 6 bases at V and 1 base at J; junction bases unmatched: 6. This CDR3 region has 16 residues. The CDR3 here is CASRDREESYNSPLHF. The CDR3 DNA is TGTGCCAGCAGAGACAGGGAGGAATCCTATAATTCACCCCTCCACTTT.

The chain has TRBV6-5 and TRBJ1-1; 8 positions match TRBD1. V shed 5 bases and J 4 bases; nucleotides not matched to a gene: 6. This CDR3 is 14 amino acids long. Germline lookup yields CDR1 MNHEY and CDR2 SVGAGI. CDR3 in DNA: TGTGCCAGCAGTCCGCATACAGGGGGCACTGAAGCTTTCTTT. Translating gives CASSPHTGGTEAFF.

The CDR3 loop reads CSVDLYRVSNTEAFF. The CDR3 region has the DNA TGCAGCGTTGATCTCTACAGGGTCAGCAACACTGAAGCTTTCTTT. The chain combines TRBV29-1 with TRBJ1-1; maybe TRBD1 (6 bases). Between the trimmed V and J ends, which lost 3 bases and 2 bases, there was a span of 16 bases. The length of the CDR3 is 15 residues. Germline V CDR1 and CDR2: SQVTM, ANQGSEA.

This clone has just one count. V usage is TRBV27 and J usage is TRBJ2-5; no clear D gene. The germline CDR1 and CDR2 sequences are MNHEY and SMNVEV (reference sequence). V was clipped by 9 bases and J by 5 bases, with 10 bases between them. The CDR3 length is 11 residues. The CDR3 sequence: CARTSGETQYF. Written as DNA, the CDR3 is TGTGCCAGGACAAGTGGGGAGACCCAGTACTTC.

About this clone: The junction does not match germline at one end; this may be a read error. CDR3 loop: CASNQQGMNTGELFF. The CDR3 bases are TGCGCCAGCAACCAACAGGGAATGAACACCGGGGAGCTGTTTTTT. The V and J genes are TRBV4-1 and TRBJ2-2; tentatively, D is TRBD1 (6 bases). The germline gives CDR1 MGHRA, CDR2 YSYEKL. The CDR3 is 15 residues long.

The chain combines TRBV15 with TRBJ1-5, with D maybe TRBD1 (5 bases). The length of the CDR3 is 16 residues. Germline loops: CDR1 LNHNV, CDR2 YYDKDF (reference sequence). Between the trimmed V and J ends, which lost 1 base and 6 bases, there was a span of 16 bases. The CDR3 here is CATSRGGTGSIQPQHF. The CDR3 nucleotides are TGTGCCACCAGCAGAGGGGGGACTGGTTCTATTCAGCCCCAGCATTTT.

This clone has just one count. The V and J genes are TRBV19 and TRBJ2-3; 7 bases are shared with TRBD2. CDR1 and CDR2 (germline): LNHDA, SQIVND (reference sequence). The CDR3 extends over 15 amino acids. The trim removed 6 bases at V and 2 bases at J, leaving 8 bases unmatched. The CDR3 here is CASRTLAVNTDTQYF. CDR3 coding DNA: TGTGCCAGTAGGACGCTAGCGGTTAACACAGATACGCAGTATTTT.

The gene calls are TRBV11-2 and TRBJ1-1, with D perhaps matching TRBD1 (5 bases). CDR3 length equals 16 residues. Germline V gives CDR1 SGHAT, CDR2 FQNNGV. The V gene lost 1 base and the J gene lost 5 bases, with 17 bases spanning the gap. In nucleotides, the CDR3 is TGTGCCAGCAGCTTAGCCCGAAGTGGGGGGGGGACTGAAGCTTTCTTT. Amino acid sequence: CASSLARSGGGTEAFF.

The genes are TRBV10-2 and TRBJ2-7; 7 positions agree with TRBD1. Germline V lookup: CDR1 WSHSY, CDR2 SAAADI. This CDR3 spans 14 amino acids. With V trimmed by 7 bases and J by 0 bases, 6 bases remained unmatched. The CDR3 sequence: CASKAGTDSYEQYF. CDR3 nucleotide sequence: TGCGCCAGCAAAGCCGGGACAGACTCCTACGAGCAGTACTTC.